This TCR beta chain was recovered during a study of T-cell reconstitution after alpha-beta-depleted transplantation in children. The sample holds a few counts of this clonotype. The CDR3 runs 17 residues. Germline loops: CDR1 MNHNS, CDR2 SASEGT. The V gene end was trimmed by 6 bases and the J gene end by 0 bases; junction bases not matched to a gene: 8. Library preparation (for TCRbeta) was performed with unique molecular identifiers. TCRdb re-called the PCR reads with MiXCR, one entry per CDR3 protein. The sample lists around 240,000 distinct CDR3 sequences; about 8.8% were seen once. The TCR was taken from a human donor who donated a stem cell graft to a child with SCID. V and J are TRBV6-1 and TRBJ2-6; 7 bases are a match to TRBD1. The source material was PBMCs from the stem cell graft donor, sampled from the stem cell graft. The DNA of the CDR3 is TGTGCCAGCAGCCCGGGACAGTCGAGCTCTGGGGCCAACGTCCTGACTTTC. Its protein product is CASSPGQSSSGANVLTF.